What follows are 8 T cell receptor beta chains derived from one specimen sequenced in a study of CD8 T cells in ankylosing spondylitis. General study findings and limits: The study identified a TCR beta motif of under ten highly homologous variants that appeared characteristic of ankylosing spondylitis blood.

From the 5' RACE reads, TCRdb called clonotypes with MiXCR, one entry per CDR3 protein. The sample records some 800,000 distinct CDR3 sequences, 10% to 15% being singletons. The antigens for these receptors are not known. The sample consisted of blood, either unsorted or a sorted T cell fraction (not recorded which). The source of these receptors is a male donor with ankylosing spondylitis.

The chain recombines TRBV6-6 with TRBJ2-1; the D gene is possibly TRBD2 (5 bases). Trimming pared 0 bases from V and 10 bases from J, leaving 7 bases between. The V gene's germline CDR1 is MNHNY and CDR2 SVGAGI (reference sequence). This CDR3 region has 12 residues. The CDR3, as DNA: TGTGCCAGCAGTTACTCTGGCGGGGAGCAGTTCTTC. This gives the protein CASSYSGGEQFF.

This clonotype was seen repeatedly, ten times or more. The chain links TRBV20-1 to TRBJ2-5; TRBD2 is a possible D gene (5 bases). V was clipped by 5 bases and J by 2 bases, with 9 bases between them. Germline values: CDR1 DFQATT, CDR2 SNEGSKA (reference sequence). This CDR3 comprises 12 residues. The CDR3, as DNA: TGCAGTGCTTCGAGGGATCAAGAGACCCAGTACTTC. Encoded protein: CSASRDQETQYF.

The chain recombines TRBV4-1 with TRBJ1-2, with TRBD1 identical over 7 bases. After removal of 0 bases from V and 5 bases from J, the junction contained 6 bases not matched to a gene. This CDR3 has 15 amino acids. Germline-derived CDR1 and CDR2 are MGHRA and YSYEKL. The DNA of the CDR3 is TGCGCCAGCAGCCAAGAACAGGGGTATAGTTATGGCTACACCTTC. Protein product: CASSQEQGYSYGYTF.

This clonotype was picked up many times. The chain links TRBV20-1 to TRBJ2-7; D is uncertain. Trimming took 4 bases from V and 2 from J, leaving 12 bases between them. This CDR3 has 13 residues. Germline V lookup: CDR1 DFQATT, CDR2 SNEGSKA (reference sequence). CDR3 bases: TGCAGTGCTACCGCCGTCGTCCCCTACGAGCAGTACTTC. Translated: CSATAVVPYEQYF.

The rearrangement links TRBV7-2 to TRBJ1-2; D may be TRBD1 (6 bases). The germline gives CDR1 SGHTA, CDR2 FQGNSA. Trimming pared 5 bases from V and 1 base from J, leaving 20 bases between. The CDR3 is made up of 17 amino acids. In nucleotides, the CDR3 is TGTGCCAGCAGCCCAAAGACAGGCTCACTCTTTAACTATGGCTACACCTTC. Translated: CASSPKTGSLFNYGYTF.

This clonotype was seen only a few times. The chain recombines TRBV10-3 with TRBJ2-7; no definite D call. The V gene lost 6 bases and the J gene lost 6 bases, with 9 bases spanning the gap. The CDR3 is made up of 11 amino acids. CDR1 is ENHRY, CDR2 SYGVKD, per germline. CDR3 in amino acids: CAIREVVEQYF. The CDR3 nucleotides are TGTGCCATCAGGGAAGTAGTCGAGCAGTACTTC.

This clonotype was observed many times. The genes are TRBV12-5 and TRBJ2-7; tentatively, D is TRBD1 (5 bases). V lost 9 bases to trimming and J lost 3 bases, with 15 bases between them. CDR1 and CDR2 (germline): LGHNT, FRNRAP. The CDR3 contains 13 residues. The CDR3 coding sequence is TGTGCTAGCAAAACCGACAGTAGCTACGAGCAGTACTTC. This gives the protein CASKTDSSYEQYF.

V is TRBV28 and J is TRBJ1-5; TRBD1 might be the D (5 bases). The germline CDR1 and CDR2 sequences are MDHEN and SYDVKM. CDR3 length: 14 amino acids. V dropped 6 bases and J dropped 4 bases, with 13 bases sitting between them. CDR3 sequence (DNA): TGTGCCAGCAGGCTCGGGGGTGGTAATCAGCCCCAGCATTTT. Protein: CASRLGGGNQPQHF.